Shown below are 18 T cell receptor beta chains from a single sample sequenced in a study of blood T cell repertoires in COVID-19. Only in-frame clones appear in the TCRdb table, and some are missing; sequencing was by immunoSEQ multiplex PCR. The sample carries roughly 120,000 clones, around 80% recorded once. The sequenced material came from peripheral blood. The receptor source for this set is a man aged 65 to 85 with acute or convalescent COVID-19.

The CDR3 DNA follows: TGTGCCATCAGCCCCCAGGGCGACTATGGCTACACCTTC. It codes for CAISPQGDYGYTF. The chain combines TRBV10-3 with TRBJ1-2, with D possibly matching TRBD1 (5 bases). Germline CDR1 ENHRY, CDR2 SYGVKD. Between the trimmed V and J ends, which lost 6 bases and 3 bases, there was a span of 11 bases. The CDR3 consists of 13 residues.

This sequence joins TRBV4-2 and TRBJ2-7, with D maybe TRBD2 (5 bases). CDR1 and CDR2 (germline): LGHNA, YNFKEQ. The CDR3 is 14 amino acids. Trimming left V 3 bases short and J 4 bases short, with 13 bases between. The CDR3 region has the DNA TGTGCCAGCAGCCACCAAGGCGAGGGTTACGAGCAGTACTTC. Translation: CASSHQGEGYEQYF.

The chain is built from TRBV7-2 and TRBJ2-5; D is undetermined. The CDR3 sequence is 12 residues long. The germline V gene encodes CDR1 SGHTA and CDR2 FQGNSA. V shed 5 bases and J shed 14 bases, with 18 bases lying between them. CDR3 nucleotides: TGTGCCAGCAGCCTGACCCGAGGAGCGAGCTACTTC. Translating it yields CASSLTRGASYF.

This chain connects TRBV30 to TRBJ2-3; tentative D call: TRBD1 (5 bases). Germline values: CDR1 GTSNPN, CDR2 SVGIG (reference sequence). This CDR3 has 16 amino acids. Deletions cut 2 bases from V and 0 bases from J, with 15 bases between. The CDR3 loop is CAWSRHLGLSTDTQYF. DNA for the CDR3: TGTGCCTGGAGTCGACACTTGGGGCTCAGCACAGATACGCAGTATTTT.

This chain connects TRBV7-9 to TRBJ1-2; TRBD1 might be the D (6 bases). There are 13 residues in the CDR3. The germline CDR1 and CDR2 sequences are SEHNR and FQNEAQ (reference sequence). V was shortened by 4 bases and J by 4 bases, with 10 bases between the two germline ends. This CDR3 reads CASSSTGLYGYTF. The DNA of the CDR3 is TGTGCCAGCAGCTCTACAGGGCTCTATGGCTACACCTTC.

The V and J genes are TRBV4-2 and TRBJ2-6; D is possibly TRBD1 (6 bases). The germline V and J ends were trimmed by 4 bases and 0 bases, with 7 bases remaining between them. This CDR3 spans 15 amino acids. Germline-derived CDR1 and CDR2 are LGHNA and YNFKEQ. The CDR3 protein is CASSPQGSGANVLTF. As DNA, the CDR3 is TGTGCCAGCAGCCCACAGGGCTCTGGGGCCAACGTCCTGACTTTC.

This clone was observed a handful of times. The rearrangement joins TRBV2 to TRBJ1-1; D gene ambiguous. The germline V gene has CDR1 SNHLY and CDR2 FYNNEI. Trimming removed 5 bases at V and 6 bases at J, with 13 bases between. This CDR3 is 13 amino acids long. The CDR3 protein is CASSTSSVAEAFF. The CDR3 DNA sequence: TGTGCCAGCAGTACTTCCAGCGTCGCTGAAGCTTTCTTT. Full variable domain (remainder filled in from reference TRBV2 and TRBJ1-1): EPEVTQTPSHQVTQMGQEVILRCVPISNHLYFYWYRQILGQKVEFLVSFYNNEISEKSEIFDDQFSVERPDGSNFTLKIRSTKLEDSAMYFCASSTSSVAEAFFGQGTRLTVV.

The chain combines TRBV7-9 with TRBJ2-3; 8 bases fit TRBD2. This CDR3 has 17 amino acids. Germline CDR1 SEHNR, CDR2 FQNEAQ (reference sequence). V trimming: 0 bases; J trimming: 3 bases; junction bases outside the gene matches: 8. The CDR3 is CASSLALASGRTDTQYF. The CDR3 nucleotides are TGTGCCAGCAGCTTAGCGTTGGCTAGCGGGCGGACAGATACGCAGTATTTT.

The CDR3 here is CASSLEDRNFGKLFF. Here the CDR3 DNA reads TGTGCCAGCAGCTTAGAGGACAGGAATTTTGGAAAACTGTTTTTT. V is TRBV7-9 and J is TRBJ1-4, with 7 bases identical to TRBD1. The CDR3 runs to 15 residues. Germline CDR1 SEHNR, CDR2 FQNEAQ (reference sequence). Trimming cost V 1 base and J 10 bases; bases outside gene matches: 9.

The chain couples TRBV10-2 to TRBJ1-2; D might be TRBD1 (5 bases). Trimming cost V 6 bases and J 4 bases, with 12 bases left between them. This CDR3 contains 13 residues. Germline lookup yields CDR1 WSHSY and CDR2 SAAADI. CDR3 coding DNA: TGCGCCAGCAGCCCAGGGTACAGCTATGGCTACACCTTC. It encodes CASSPGYSYGYTF.

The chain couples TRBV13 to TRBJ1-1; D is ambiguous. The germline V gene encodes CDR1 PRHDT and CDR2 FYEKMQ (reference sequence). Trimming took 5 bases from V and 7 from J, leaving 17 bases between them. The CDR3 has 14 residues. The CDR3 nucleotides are TGTGCCAGCAGCCCCGAGGTCCTTCTGAGTGAAGCTTTCTTT. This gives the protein CASSPEVLLSEAFF.

The DNA of the CDR3 is TGCAGCGCGGGGGAGGGGTATGGCTACACCTTC. Translation gives CSAGEGYGYTF. The V gene is TRBV29-1, the J gene TRBJ1-2, with D tentatively TRBD1 (5 bases). CDR1 and CDR2 (germline): SQVTM, ANQGSEA. The CDR3 totals 11 residues. V shed 7 bases and J shed 5 bases, with 11 bases lying between them.

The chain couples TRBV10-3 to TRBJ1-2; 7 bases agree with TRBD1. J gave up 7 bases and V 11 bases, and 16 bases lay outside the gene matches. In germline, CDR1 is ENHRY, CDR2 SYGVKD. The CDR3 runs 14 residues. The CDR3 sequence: CAAQPTGTESGYTF. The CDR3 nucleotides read TGTGCCGCCCAACCCACCGGGACAGAGTCTGGCTACACCTTC.

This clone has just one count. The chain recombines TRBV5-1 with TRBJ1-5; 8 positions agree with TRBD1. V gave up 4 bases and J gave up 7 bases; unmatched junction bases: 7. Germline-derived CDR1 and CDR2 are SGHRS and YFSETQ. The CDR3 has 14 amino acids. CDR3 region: CASSQGQEGQPQHF. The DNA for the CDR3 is TGCGCCAGCAGCCAGGGACAGGAGGGACAGCCCCAGCATTTT.

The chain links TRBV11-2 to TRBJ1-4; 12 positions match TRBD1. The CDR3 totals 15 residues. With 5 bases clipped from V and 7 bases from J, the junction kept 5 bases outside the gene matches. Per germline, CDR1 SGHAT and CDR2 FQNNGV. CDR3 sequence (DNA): TGTGCCAGCAGCACCCCGGGACAGGGGGCTGAAAAACTGTTTTTT. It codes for CASSTPGQGAEKLFF.

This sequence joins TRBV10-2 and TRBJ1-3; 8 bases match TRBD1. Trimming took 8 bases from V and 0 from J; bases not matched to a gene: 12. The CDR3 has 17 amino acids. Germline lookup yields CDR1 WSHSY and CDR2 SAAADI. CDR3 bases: TGCGCCAGCCCGGAGAACCGGGACAGGCCCTCTGGAAACACCATATATTTT. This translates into CASPENRDRPSGNTIYF.

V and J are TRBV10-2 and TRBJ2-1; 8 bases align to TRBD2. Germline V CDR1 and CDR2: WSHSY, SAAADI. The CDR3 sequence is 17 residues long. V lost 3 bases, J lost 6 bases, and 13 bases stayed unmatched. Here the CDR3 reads CASSDVGGASFRNEQFF. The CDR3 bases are TGCGCCAGCAGTGATGTCGGGGGGGCTTCGTTTCGCAATGAGCAGTTCTTC.

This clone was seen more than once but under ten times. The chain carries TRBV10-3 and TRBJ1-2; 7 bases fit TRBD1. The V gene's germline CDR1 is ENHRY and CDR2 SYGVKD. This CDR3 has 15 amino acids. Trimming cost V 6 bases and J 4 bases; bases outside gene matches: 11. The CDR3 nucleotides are TGTGCCATCAGCCAGGGACAGACGTTAGGCTATGGCTACACCTTC. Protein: CAISQGQTLGYGYTF.